These 8 T cell receptor beta chains share one sample of origin, sequenced in a study of T cell repertoires in cytomegalovirus infection. In TCRdb, the reads were re-called with MiXCR into one record per CDR3 protein. There are some 180,000 distinct CDR3 sequences in the sample; 9.5% occur only once, and about 4.2% lies in the top ten. Sample: PBMCs. These TCRs come from a human donor in good health (CMV status not recorded). Some clones in this sample may be carry-over from other donors' samples.

This clonotype was counted between two and nine times. The genes are TRBV7-8 and TRBJ2-3; 7 bases line up with TRBD1. Losses at the gene ends were 5 bases for V and 4 bases for J; bases not matched to a gene: 0. Germline-derived CDR1 and CDR2 are SGHVS and FQNEAQ. This CDR3 contains 12 residues. The CDR3 sequence: CASSQGADTQYF. The CDR3 DNA is TGTGCCAGCAGCCAGGGGGCAGATACGCAGTATTTT.

This chain joins TRBV29-1 and TRBJ2-7, with TRBD1 as a possible D gene (5 bases). The V end was cut by 2 bases, the J end by 3 bases, with 11 bases between. Germline values: CDR1 SQVTM, CDR2 ANQGSEA. CDR3 length: 13 amino acids. CDR3 region: CSVEQGRSYEQYF. CDR3 bases: TGCAGCGTTGAACAGGGTAGGAGCTACGAGCAGTACTTC.

The sample holds many counts of this clonotype. J is TRBJ2-3 and V is TRBV6-1; 9 bases fit TRBD1. V was pared by 5 bases and J by 5 bases, with 5 bases of the junction left unmatched. The CDR3 length is 14 residues. In germline, CDR1 is MNHNS, CDR2 SASEGT. CDR3 sequence: CASSLTGGVDTQYF. In nucleotides, the CDR3 is TGTGCCAGCAGTCTGACAGGGGGGGTAGATACGCAGTATTTT.

This clonotype was detected ten times or more. The chain links TRBV7-3 to TRBJ2-2; 11 positions match TRBD2. With V trimmed by 5 bases and J by 4 bases, 9 bases remained unmatched. Looked up from germline, CDR1 is SGHTA and CDR2 is FQGTGA. This CDR3 has 17 amino acids. In DNA form, the CDR3 reads TGTGCCAGCAGCCCCCCAGGCCTAGCGGGAGGCACCGGGGAGCTGTTTTTT. Its protein product is CASSPPGLAGGTGELFF.

This clonotype was observed many times. The rearrangement links TRBV7-2 to TRBJ1-3; TRBD1 matches at 8 bases. The trim removed 10 bases at V and 4 bases at J, leaving 9 bases unmatched. Looked up from germline, CDR1 is SGHTA and CDR2 is FQGNSA. CDR3 length equals 14 residues. CDR3 sequence reads: CATTQGAQGNTIYF. CDR3 coding DNA: TGTGCCACCACGCAGGGGGCGCAGGGAAACACCATATATTTT.

This clonotype occurred many times. DNA for the CDR3: TGTGCCACCAGCCGCGACAGGGGGCTGAACACTGAAGCTTTCTTT. This sequence encodes CATSRDRGLNTEAFF. This chain uses TRBV15 with TRBJ1-1; 10 positions match TRBD1. The CDR3 is 15 residues long. From germline, CDR1 is LNHNV and CDR2 YYDKDF (reference sequence). V shed 5 bases, J shed 0 bases, and the junction held 3 bases outside the gene matches.

The chain employs TRBV30 and TRBJ2-7; TRBD2 matches at 12 bases. The CDR3 is 17 amino acids. Trimming at V came to 2 bases and at J to 0 bases, leaving 8 bases not matched to a gene. Germline CDR1 and CDR2: GTSNPN and SVGIG (reference sequence). The CDR3 sequence: CAWSTGTSGFRSYEQYF. CDR3 coding DNA: TGTGCCTGGAGTACCGGGACTAGCGGGTTTCGCTCCTACGAGCAGTACTTC. The full variable domain, in which reference TRBV30 and TRBJ2-7 provide the parts outside the CDR3, is SQTIHQWPATLVQPVGSPLSLECTVEGTSNPNLYWYRQAAGRGLQLLFYSVGIGQISSEVPQNLSASRPQDRQFILSSKKLLLSDSGFYLCAWSTGTSGFRSYEQYFGPGTRLTVT.

This clonotype was picked up a small number of times. The chain carries TRBV4-2 and TRBJ2-1, with D possibly being TRBD1 or TRBD2 (5 bases each). This CDR3 contains 15 residues. Germline loops: CDR1 LGHNA, CDR2 YNFKEQ. V was trimmed by 1 base and J by 3 bases, leaving 10 bases between them. The CDR3, as DNA: TGTGCCAGCAGCCAAGCAGGGAGCCTCTACAATGAGCAGTTCTTC. Protein: CASSQAGSLYNEQFF.